This T cell receptor beta chain is drawn from a study of cytomegalovirus exposure and HLA in healthy donors. This PCR relied on a set of 60 Vbeta primers and 13 Jbeta primers. Generated by immunoSEQ multiplex PCR, the TCRdb table keeps only in-frame clones and is missing some. Among about 150,000 clones listed, 70% to 80% were seen once. Worth noting for this clone: Its antigen remains unidentified.

The CDR3 extends over 14 amino acids. CDR1 is SGHRS and CDR2 is YFSETQ in the germline V gene. Trimming took off 1 base at V and 5 bases at J, with 12 bases between the two ends. The study's findings and limits: Under in vitro conditions, a few CMV-associated chains were confirmed as specific for CMV antigens. Later genetic work tied a missense DCLRE1C variant to beta-chain V and J trimming. The authors enumerated 150 to 200 TCR beta chains as linked to cytomegalovirus.

Sequencing was done on a sample of PBMCs. The chain links TRBV5-1 to TRBJ1-1; no reliable D call. The sequence was obtained from a man aged 35-49 years in good health and CMV-seropositive. The CDR3 bases are TGCGCCAGCAGCTTGTCAGGTCGCTCGACTGAAGCTTTCTTT. It codes for CASSLSGRSTEAFF.